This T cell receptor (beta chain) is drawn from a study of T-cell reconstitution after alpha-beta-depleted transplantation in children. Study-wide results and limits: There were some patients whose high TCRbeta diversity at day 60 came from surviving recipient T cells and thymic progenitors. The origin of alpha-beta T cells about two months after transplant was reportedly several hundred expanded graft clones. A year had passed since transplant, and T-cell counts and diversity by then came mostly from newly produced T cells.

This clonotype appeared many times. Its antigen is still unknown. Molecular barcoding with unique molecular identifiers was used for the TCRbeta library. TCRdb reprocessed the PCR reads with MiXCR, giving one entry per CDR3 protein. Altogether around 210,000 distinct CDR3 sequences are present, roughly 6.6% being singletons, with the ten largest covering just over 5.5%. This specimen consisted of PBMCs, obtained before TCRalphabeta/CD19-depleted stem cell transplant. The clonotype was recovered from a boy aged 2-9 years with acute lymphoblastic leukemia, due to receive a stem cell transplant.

CDR3 residues: CASSHRGTGELFF. CDR3 DNA sequence: TGTGCCAGCAGCCACAGGGGTACCGGGGAGCTGTTTTTT. The chain uses TRBV12-3 or TRBV12-4 and TRBJ2-2; TRBD1 aligns across 7 bases. There are 13 residues in the CDR3. The trim removed 6 bases at V and 5 bases at J, leaving 3 bases unmatched.